The rows below give T cell receptor beta chains drawn from one sample of a study of blood T cell repertoires in COVID-19. Libraries were prepared by immunoSEQ multiplex PCR; TCRdb keeps only in-frame clonotypes and omits some of them. The profile shows 250,000 or so clones, 70% to 90% of them singletons. Sequenced input: peripheral blood. Receptors originate from a man older than 75 with acute or convalescent COVID-19. CDR3s leave out the opening cysteine and the closing phenylalanine or tryptophan.

j_call | v_call | cdr3_aa
TRBJ1-4 | TRBV28 | ASSSGDSRSEKLF
TRBJ2-2 | TRBV2 | ASGSGLGTGELF
TRBJ2-7 | TRBV5-1 | ASSYLRGTDEQY
TRBJ2-7 | TRBV6-2/TRBV6-3 | ASSYVRERYEQY
TRBJ1-3 | TRBV19 | ASSDRTGTTGNTIY
TRBJ2-5 | TRBV27 | ASSSSQETQY
TRBJ1-5 | TRBV5-5 | ASSFGLPSNQPQH
TRBJ1-4 | TRBV12-3/TRBV12-4 | ASSFAGYEKLF
TRBJ1-1 | TRBV25-1 | ASRGTGTGTEAF
TRBJ1-1 | TRBV7-2 | ASSLAGGGNTEAF
TRBJ2-3 | TRBV11-3 | ASSLQGVDTQY